This entry lists 30 T cell receptor beta chains sequenced from one sample in a study of T cells in tumors after PD-1 blockade (dated by TCRdb to the late 2010s). The receptor library was made with the immunoSEQ multiplex PCR assay. What TCRdb holds here is the immuneACCESS table cut down to in-frame rearrangements. Part of the clones is not present; checked against another copy, under half of the missing clones reflect an unresolved V gene, and the others are unexplained. The sample table contains fewer than 15,000 clones; only one count was recorded for approximately 57% of them. The ten most abundant clones make up 16% of the sample. This specimen's time point label, per the study, means: before anti-PD-1 therapy. Sample: tumor tissue, taken before anti-PD-1 treatment. Receptor source: a human donor with basal cell carcinoma.

This clone was recorded once. Relative to the germline gene, one junction end is altered; a read error may explain this. The chain joins TRBV7-7 to TRBJ1-4; 10 bases are shared with TRBD1. The CDR3 totals 13 residues. CDR1 SSHAT and CDR2 FNYEAQ come from the germline V gene (reference sequence). CDR3 loop: CASSPGQGEKLFF. The DNA of the CDR3 is TGTGCTAGCAGCCCGGGACAGGGGGAAAAACTGTTTTTT.

The chain employs TRBV19 and TRBJ2-7; tentatively, D is TRBD2 (6 bases). CDR3 length equals 13 residues. Germline CDR1 reads LNHDA; CDR2 reads SQIVND (reference sequence). V lost 3 bases to trimming and J lost 5 bases, with 11 bases between them. CDR3 in DNA: TGTGCCAGTAGTATTGGAGGGTTCAACGAGCAGTACTTC. Translation: CASSIGGFNEQYF.

The rearrangement links TRBV28 to TRBJ1-1; no clear D. Trimming cost V 6 bases and J 0 bases, with 8 bases left between them. This CDR3 comprises 13 residues. From germline, CDR1 is MDHEN and CDR2 SYDVKM. This CDR3 is CASRRHMNTEAFF. In DNA, the CDR3 is TGTGCCAGCAGGAGACACATGAACACTGAAGCTTTCTTT.

V and J are TRBV5-5 and TRBJ2-2; D tentatively reads TRBD1 or TRBD2 (5 bases each). Germline loops: CDR1 SGHKS, CDR2 YYEKEE (reference sequence). This CDR3 has 14 amino acids. V was cut by 4 bases and J by 5 bases, with 12 bases left in between. The CDR3 nucleotides read TGTGCCAGCAGCCGGGACGGTGGGACCGGGGAGCTGTTTTTT. Protein product: CASSRDGGTGELFF.

The chain joins TRBV6-5 to TRBJ2-7; 10 nucleotides match TRBD1. Germline lookup yields CDR1 MNHEY and CDR2 SVGAGI. V trimming: 4 bases; J trimming: 3 bases; junction bases outside the gene matches: 9. CDR3 length: 16 residues. CDR3 protein: CASSSQRQGAYYEQYF. The CDR3 DNA is TGTGCCAGCAGTTCTCAAAGACAGGGGGCGTACTACGAGCAGTACTTC.

The genes are TRBV24-1 and TRBJ2-7; 9 bases are a match to TRBD1. Germline-derived CDR1 and CDR2 are KGHDR and SFDVKD. V lost 4 bases and J lost 5; bases outside the gene matches: 8. The CDR3 extends over 15 amino acids. CDR3 nucleotides: TGTGCCACCAGTGACCGGGACAGGGCTAATCACGAGCAGTACTTC. As protein: CATSDRDRANHEQYF.

The chain joins TRBV24-1 to TRBJ2-2; TRBD2 matches at 11 bases. From germline, CDR1 is KGHDR and CDR2 SFDVKD. The CDR3 extends over 19 amino acids. V lost 4 bases and J lost 4; bases outside the gene matches: 13. Here the CDR3 DNA reads TGTGCCACCAGTGACTTCCCCGCTAGCGGGGGGATGAGCACCGGGGAGCTGTTTTTT. Translation gives CATSDFPASGGMSTGELFF.

This clone was recorded a few times. The rearrangement uses TRBV2 and TRBJ1-5; TRBD1 is a possible D gene (5 bases). Germline CDR1 and CDR2: SNHLY and FYNNEI. The CDR3 covers 15 residues. V gave up 1 base and J gave up 5 bases, with 12 bases separating them. The CDR3 loop reads CASSEEGSLYQPQHF. CDR3 DNA sequence: TGTGCCAGCAGTGAAGAGGGGAGCCTTTATCAGCCCCAGCATTTT.

The rearrangement links TRBV6-5 to TRBJ1-2, with D tentatively TRBD1 (6 bases). Deletions cut 0 bases from V and 7 bases from J, with 12 bases between. CDR3 length equals 14 residues. In germline, CDR1 is MNHEY, CDR2 SVGAGI. The CDR3 sequence: CASSYSSQGPGYTF. CDR3 sequence (DNA): TGTGCCAGCAGTTACTCGAGCCAGGGGCCTGGCTACACCTTC.

The rearrangement joins TRBV5-4 to TRBJ1-2; TRBD1 matches 7 bases. V was clipped by 1 base and J by 8 bases; unmatched bases: 8. There are 14 residues in the CDR3. Germline values: CDR1 SGHNT, CDR2 YYREEE (reference sequence). CDR3 sequence (DNA): TGTGCCAGCAGCTTGCCAGTAACAGGGGAGGGCTACACCTTC. Translating it yields CASSLPVTGEGYTF.

CDR3 nucleotide sequence: TGCGCCAGTTCCGACAGGGCGGGGGAGACCCAGTACTTC. Translation: CASSDRAGETQYF. This chain connects TRBV5-1 to TRBJ2-5, with D maybe TRBD1 (7 bases). Germline V CDR1 and CDR2: SGHRS, YFSETQ. V shed 8 bases and J shed 5 bases, with 16 bases lying between them. This CDR3 comprises 13 residues.

The rearrangement links TRBV19 to TRBJ1-5; 9 nucleotides line up with TRBD1. The CDR3 covers 17 residues. CDR1 and CDR2 from the germline V gene are LNHDA and SQIVND (reference sequence). V lost 3 bases and J lost 3; bases outside the gene matches: 9. The CDR3 here is CASSMSGTGMNNQPQHF. DNA for the CDR3: TGTGCCAGTAGTATGTCCGGGACAGGGATGAACAATCAGCCCCAGCATTTT.

V gene TRBV11-3 combines with J gene TRBJ1-2; a possible D gene is TRBD1 (6 bases). The CDR3 runs 14 residues. Between the trimmed V and J ends, which lost 2 bases and 8 bases, there was a span of 15 bases. Germline V CDR1 and CDR2: SGHNT, YENEEA. This chain's CDR3 is CASSLRGAALGYTF. DNA for the CDR3: TGTGCCAGCAGCTTAAGGGGGGCAGCCCTGGGCTACACCTTC.

The rearrangement joins TRBV6-2 or TRBV6-3 to TRBJ1-2, with a weak D call TRBD1 (6 bases). Germline V lookup: CDR1 MNHEY, CDR2 SVGEGT. This CDR3 is built from 17 residues. Trimming stripped 6 bases from V and 0 bases from J, with 20 bases between. CDR3 in DNA: TGTGCCAGCAGCCCTAGACCCCGGACAGCATCTAACTATGGCTACACCTTC. Its protein product is CASSPRPRTASNYGYTF.

This clone showed up just a few times. V and J are TRBV14 and TRBJ2-7, with 7 bases identical to TRBD1. Unmatched junction bases numbered 5, after V lost 3 bases and J lost 0 bases. The CDR3 spans 15 residues. Germline loops: CDR1 SGHDN, CDR2 FVKESK. This chain's CDR3 is CASSQGPGGSYEQYF. The CDR3 bases are TGTGCCAGCAGCCAGGGACCAGGGGGCTCCTACGAGCAGTACTTC.

The V call is TRBV7-6, the J call TRBJ1-6; unclear D gene. Germline loops: CDR1 SGHVS, CDR2 FNYEAQ. The CDR3 has 14 amino acids. The V end was cut by 4 bases, the J end by 7 bases, with 11 bases between. CDR3 DNA: TGTGCCAGCAGCTCCGCCCCTGGGAATTCACCCCTCCACTTT. Translated, it gives CASSSAPGNSPLHF.

The chain recombines TRBV30 with TRBJ2-5, with TRBD1 matching over 11 bases. J gave up 4 bases and V 5 bases, and 6 bases lay outside the gene matches. The length of the CDR3 is 14 residues. CDR1 is GTSNPN, CDR2 SVGIG, per germline (reference sequence). CDR3 in amino acids: CAWEAGTGGETQYF. DNA of the CDR3: TGTGCCTGGGAGGCCGGGACAGGGGGAGAGACCCAGTACTTC.

The chain employs TRBV3-1 (or the pseudogene TRBV3-2) and TRBJ2-2; D is possibly TRBD2 (6 bases). The CDR3 runs to 16 residues. Trimming took 3 bases from V and 5 from J, leaving 16 bases between them. Germline assignment: CDR1 LGHDT and CDR2 YNNKEL (reference sequence). In nucleotides, the CDR3 is TGTGCCAGCAGCCAGGGGGGAGCTAGTCATACCGGGGAGCTGTTTTTT. Translating it yields CASSQGGASHTGELFF.

The chain couples TRBV7-9 to TRBJ2-5, with a possible D match to TRBD2 (6 bases). The CDR3 spans 13 residues. Germline CDR1 and CDR2: SEHNR and FQNEAQ (reference sequence). The germline V and J ends were trimmed by 4 bases and 2 bases, with 8 bases remaining between them. The DNA for the CDR3 is TGTGCCAGCAGCTCTAGCGATCAAGAGACCCAGTACTTC. The encoded protein is CASSSSDQETQYF.

The chain uses TRBV7-8 and TRBJ1-6, with D maybe TRBD1 (6 bases). The V and J ends lost 4 bases and 0 bases respectively, with 16 bases between them. Germline CDR1 reads SGHVS; CDR2 reads FQNEAQ. CDR3 size: 18 residues. CDR3 nucleotides: TGTGCCAGCAGCTCAGGGGTAGGGACGAGCTCCTATAATTCACCCCTCCACTTT. Protein product: CASSSGVGTSSYNSPLHF.

The V and J genes are TRBV27 and TRBJ1-6; D is undetermined. The CDR3 is 13 amino acids. Germline CDR1 and CDR2: MNHEY and SMNVEV (reference sequence). Trimming took off 0 bases at V and 13 bases at J, with 10 bases between the two ends. The CDR3 region has the DNA TGTGCCAGCAGTTTATCGCCCGGGTTCCCCCTCCACTTT. Encoded protein: CASSLSPGFPLHF.

J is TRBJ1-3 and V is TRBV5-1; no firm D call. Germline CDR1 SGHRS, CDR2 YFSETQ. The CDR3 length is 15 residues. The V gene lost 0 bases and the J gene lost 0 bases, with 7 bases spanning the gap. The CDR3 nucleotides read TGCGCCAGCAGCTTGGAGGCAGTCTCTGGAAACACCATATATTTT. Its protein product is CASSLEAVSGNTIYF.

This clone was counted a few times. Other DNA sequences of this sample code for an identical CDR3. The gene calls are TRBV30 and TRBJ1-2; TRBD1 aligns across 7 bases. V shed 0 bases, J shed 5 bases, and the junction held 3 bases outside the gene matches. Germline values: CDR1 GTSNPN, CDR2 SVGIG (reference sequence). This CDR3 region has 13 residues. CDR3 in amino acids: CAWSVQGQYGYTF. The CDR3, as DNA: TGTGCCTGGAGTGTACAGGGGCAATATGGCTACACCTTC.

The chain is built from TRBV7-8 and TRBJ1-2, with a tentative D call TRBD1 (5 bases). The CDR3 length is 14 residues. Trimming took off 3 bases at V and 7 bases at J, with 15 bases between the two ends. The V gene's germline CDR1 is SGHVS and CDR2 FQNEAQ. CDR3 residues: CASSFSLTGGGYTF. The CDR3, as DNA: TGTGCCAGCAGCTTTTCCCTTACAGGAGGTGGCTACACCTTC. The variable domain in full, with the rest retrieved from reference TRBV7-8 and TRBJ1-2, is GAGVSQSPRYKVAKRGQDVALRCDPISGHVSLFWYQQALGQGPEFLTYFQNEAQLDKSGLPSDRFFAERPEGSVSTLKIQRTQQEDSAVYLCASSFSLTGGGYTFGSGTRLTVV.

This clone is medium-sized (0.01 to 0.1%) by share. The V call is TRBV24-1, the J call TRBJ1-2; 9 bases agree with TRBD1. The ends lost 8 bases at V and 8 bases at J; junction bases unmatched: 11. CDR3 size: 14 residues. Germline CDR1 KGHDR, CDR2 SFDVKD. The CDR3 is CATTLPGQGDGYTF. DNA for the CDR3: TGTGCCACCACTCTCCCGGGACAGGGTGACGGCTACACCTTC.

This clone was found once. The chain couples TRBV16 to TRBJ1-2, with unresolved D. Germline CDR1 reads KGHSY; CDR2 reads FQNENV. The CDR3 covers 13 residues. V was shortened by 2 bases and J by 8 bases, with 12 bases between the two germline ends. CDR3 residues: CASSQTGRGGYTF. CDR3 bases: TGTGCCAGCAGCCAAACTGGGCGCGGAGGCTACACCTTC.

This clone turned up a few times. The chain employs TRBV18 and TRBJ1-6, with D uncertain. This CDR3 region has 12 residues. V was pared by 4 bases and J by 10 bases, with 8 bases between. CDR1 is KGHSH, CDR2 LQKENI, per germline. This CDR3 reads CASSLGKSPLHF. CDR3 coding DNA: TGTGCCAGCTCACTGGGTAAATCACCCCTCCACTTT.

This clone was counted only a few times. The chain has TRBV5-1 and TRBJ2-2; 10 nucleotides line up with TRBD1. The CDR3 sequence is 16 residues long. J gave up 6 bases and V 4 bases, and 9 bases lay outside the gene matches. Looked up from germline, CDR1 is SGHRS and CDR2 is YFSETQ. The CDR3 nucleotides read TGCGCCAGCAGCCTTGGGACAGGGGCGGGTGCCGGGGAGCTGTTTTTT. Its protein is CASSLGTGAGAGELFF.

V usage is TRBV7-2 and J usage is TRBJ2-3; possibly TRBD1 or TRBD2 for D (5 bases each). The CDR3 sequence is 14 residues long. Trimming took 0 bases from V and 5 from J, leaving 9 bases between them. CDR1 SGHTA and CDR2 FQGNSA come from the germline V gene. CDR3 sequence (DNA): TGTGCCAGCAGCTTAGCGCGAGGGGTAGATACGCAGTATTTT. Protein sequence: CASSLARGVDTQYF.

This clone showed up just a few times. The chain joins TRBV3-1 (or the pseudogene TRBV3-2) to TRBJ2-5; D remains ambiguous. Trimming took 0 bases from V and 5 from J, leaving 22 bases between them. In germline, CDR1 is LGHDT, CDR2 YNNKEL (reference sequence). This CDR3 contains 18 residues. CDR3 DNA sequence: TGTGCCAGCAGCCAAGATATTGCTTTTTGGACCCCCTCGGAGACCCAGTACTTC. Translation gives CASSQDIAFWTPSETQYF.